This TCR beta chain was documented in a study of T-cell reconstitution after alpha-beta-depleted transplantation in children. The sample holds many counts of this clonotype. Construction of the TCRbeta library involved unique molecular identifiers. From the PCR reads, TCRdb called clonotypes with MiXCR, one entry per CDR3 protein. The data hold 200,000 to 250,000 distinct CDR3 sequences, with approximately 9.7% observed a single time. CDR3 length: 16 amino acids. V lost 2 bases and J 0 bases, leaving 12 bases between the germline ends. Germline CDR1 reads SEHNR; CDR2 reads FQNEAQ (reference sequence).

The chain joins TRBV7-9 to TRBJ2-3, with a tentative D call TRBD2 (6 bases). This clonotype originated in a human donor who donated a stem cell graft to a child with SCID. Source: PBMCs from the stem cell graft donor, taken from the stem cell graft. CDR3 amino acids: CASSLNLAASTDTQYF. In DNA form, the CDR3 reads TGTGCCAGCAGCTTAAACTTAGCGGCTAGCACAGATACGCAGTATTTT.